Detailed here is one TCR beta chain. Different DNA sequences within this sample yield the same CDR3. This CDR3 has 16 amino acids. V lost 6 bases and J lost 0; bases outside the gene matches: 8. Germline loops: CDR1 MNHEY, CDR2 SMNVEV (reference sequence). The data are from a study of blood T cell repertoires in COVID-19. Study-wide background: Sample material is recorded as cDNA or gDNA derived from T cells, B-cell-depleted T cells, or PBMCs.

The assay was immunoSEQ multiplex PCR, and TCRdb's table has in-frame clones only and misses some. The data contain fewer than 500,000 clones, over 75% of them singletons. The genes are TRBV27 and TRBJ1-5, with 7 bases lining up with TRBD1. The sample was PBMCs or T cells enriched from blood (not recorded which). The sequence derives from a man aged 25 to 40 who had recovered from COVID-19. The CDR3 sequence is CASSLSGTASNQPQHF. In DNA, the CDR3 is TGTGCCAGCAGCCTCTCCGGGACAGCTAGCAATCAGCCCCAGCATTTT.